Below, 10 T cell receptor beta chains from the same sample are listed, as sequenced in a study of T cells in localized non-small cell lung cancer. Here immunoSEQ multiplex PCR was the method, and the copy in TCRdb shows in-frame clones only, minus some. The sample comprises some 6,200 clones, around 25% of which are singletons, and roughly 10% rests with the top ten. The sample was lung tumor tissue, taken before any cancer treatment. The receptors shown here come from a female donor aged 60 or older with stage I lung adenocarcinoma.

The rearrangement uses TRBV11-3 and TRBJ1-3; D call uncertain. CDR1 SGHNT and CDR2 YENEEA come from the germline V gene. The length of the CDR3 is 15 residues. V was pared by 5 bases and J by 0 bases, with 11 bases between. CDR3 residues: CASSATVSSGNTIYF. The DNA for the CDR3 is TGTGCCAGCAGCGCGACCGTGAGCTCTGGAAACACCATATATTTT.

The CDR3, as DNA: TGTGCCAGCTCACCACCGACTAGCGGAGTCACCGGGGAGCTGTTTTTT. It translates to CASSPPTSGVTGELFF. The chain carries TRBV18 and TRBJ2-2; 9 positions agree with TRBD2. This CDR3 comprises 16 residues. V lost 0 bases to trimming and J lost 4 bases; unmatched junction nucleotides: 3. Germline V CDR1 and CDR2: KGHSH, LQKENI.

V gene TRBV5-1 combines with J gene TRBJ2-7; unclear D gene. CDR1 is SGHRS and CDR2 is YFSETQ in the germline V gene. Trimming shortened V by 0 bases and J by 0 bases, and 7 bases separated the two germline ends. The CDR3 extends over 14 amino acids. The CDR3 protein is CASSLVPPSYEQYF. CDR3 nucleotide sequence: TGCGCCAGCAGCTTGGTCCCGCCCTCCTACGAGCAGTACTTC.

This chain connects TRBV9 to TRBJ1-2; 7 bases map to TRBD1. J lost 2 bases, V lost 5 bases, and 6 bases had no gene match. Germline V gives CDR1 SGDLS, CDR2 YYNGEE. The CDR3 length is 14 residues. CDR3 amino acids: CASSSGTVNYGYTF. CDR3 DNA sequence: TGTGCCAGCAGTTCCGGGACAGTGAACTATGGCTACACCTTC.

This clone came up a few times. The chain is built from TRBV6-7 and TRBJ2-5, with D hard to call. TRBV6-7 is labeled an ORF, and its function is uncertain. The length of the CDR3 is 11 residues. Trimming pared 5 bases from V and 4 bases from J, leaving 5 bases between. CDR3 DNA: TGTGCCAGCAGTCATGCAGAGACCCAGTACTTC. It encodes CASSHAETQYF.

The table lists this clone with a few counts. The chain joins TRBV28 to TRBJ1-3; D ambiguous. The V gene lost 2 bases and the J gene lost 0 bases, with 11 bases spanning the gap. The CDR3 spans 16 residues. The germline CDR1 and CDR2 sequences are MDHEN and SYDVKM. The CDR3: CASSLGMRSSGNTIYF. The CDR3 nucleotides are TGTGCCAGCAGTTTAGGGATGAGGAGCTCTGGAAACACCATATATTTT.

This clone has more than one count but fewer than ten. The rearrangement joins TRBV6-8 to TRBJ2-7; TRBD1 matches at 10 bases. CDR3 length: 13 residues. J lost 4 bases, V lost 10 bases, and 7 bases had no gene match. Germline V gives CDR1 MNHGY, CDR2 SAAAGT. The CDR3 loop reads CATIRDRGYEQYF. The CDR3 DNA reads TGTGCCACCATCCGGGACAGGGGTTACGAGCAGTACTTC.

In its sample, this clone was seen once. The genes are TRBV5-1 and TRBJ2-3; D uncertain. The CDR3 runs to 14 residues. Trimming took off 1 base at V and 4 bases at J, with 10 bases between the two ends. CDR1 and CDR2 (germline): SGHRS, YFSETQ. DNA for the CDR3: TGCGCCAGCAGCTTGCATAATGGGGCAGATACGCAGTATTTT. Translating gives CASSLHNGADTQYF. Complete variable domain (other parts from reference TRBV5-1 and TRBJ2-3): KAGVTQTPRYLIKTRGQQVTLSCSPISGHRSVSWYQQTPGQGLQFLFEYFSETQRNKGNFPGRFSGRQFSNSRSEMNVSTLELGDSALYLCASSLHNGADTQYFGPGTRLTVL.

V gene TRBV7-5 combines with J gene TRBJ2-5; TRBD2 is the table's D call and was not checked against the DNA. TRBV7-5 counts as a pseudogene. This CDR3 spans 14 amino acids. Here the CDR3 reads CASAPGTVQETQYF. The CDR3 DNA follows: TGTGCCAGCGCTCCCGGGACTGTCCAAGAGACCCAGTACTTC.

This clone appeared a few times. The genes are TRBV15 and TRBJ1-4; D is unclear. This CDR3 comprises 14 residues. Trimming cost V 1 base and J 6 bases, with 9 bases left between them. CDR1 and CDR2 from the germline V gene are LNHNV and YYDKDF (reference sequence). The chain's CDR3 is CATSRVGGDEKLFF. CDR3 in DNA: TGTGCCACCAGCAGAGTCGGAGGCGATGAAAAACTGTTTTTT.